This is a list of T cell receptor beta chains from one sample in a study of blood T cell repertoires in COVID-19. Assay used: immunoSEQ multiplex PCR; TCRdb lists only in-frame clones, some missing. Of 150,000 to 200,000 clones listed, 81% are singletons. Input material: peripheral blood. The receptor source for this set is a woman aged 40 to 49 with COVID-19, enrolled during active disease. Both conserved end residues are part of each CDR3. A D gene is named only where the DNA matches it firmly. Where a row states a size, it is once, few, many or the class of an expanded clone; other rows omit it.

d_call	v_call	j_call	clone_size	cdr3_length	cdr3_nt	cdr3_aa
NA	TRBV19	TRBJ1-2	NA	14	TGTGCCAGTAGTATAGAATTGCCGGGAGATGGCTACACCTTC	CASSIELPGDGYTF
TRBD1	TRBV15	TRBJ1-4	NA	15	TGTGCCACCAGCACACAGACAGGGGGTTCTGAAAAACTGTTTTTT	CATSTQTGGSEKLFF
NA	TRBV5-1	TRBJ2-1	NA	13	TGCGCCAGCAGCCCCCGGGGTGACAATGAGCAGTTCTTC	CASSPRGDNEQFF
TRBD1	TRBV3-1/TRBV3-2	TRBJ2-2	NA	15	TGTGCCAGCAGCCGGCAGGGGGCGGGCACCGGGGAGCTGTTTTTT	CASSRQGAGTGELFF
NA	TRBV15	TRBJ1-6	NA	14	TGTGCCACCAGCACTGGAGCCAACAATTCACCCCTCCACTTT	CATSTGANNSPLHF
TRBD1	TRBV7-9	TRBJ2-7	NA	14	TGTGCCAGCAGCCCCGGGAACAGGGGCTACGAGCAGTACTTC	CASSPGNRGYEQYF
NA	TRBV2	TRBJ2-2	NA	15	TGTGCCAGCAGTGGTACAGGGCTGAACACCGGGGAGCTGTTTTTT	CASSGTGLNTGELFF
NA	TRBV10-3	TRBJ2-5	NA	13	TGTGCCATCAGTGTGGAGGGCCAAGAGACCCAGTACTTC	CAISVEGQETQYF
NA	TRBV18	TRBJ1-1	NA	14	TGTGCCAGCTCACCACTCGCGGCGAACACTGAAGCTTTCTTT	CASSPLAANTEAFF
TRBD1	TRBV27	TRBJ1-5	NA	15	TGTGCCAGCAGACAACAGGGGAATCGCAATCAGCCCCAGCATTTT	CASRQQGNRNQPQHF
NA	TRBV19	TRBJ2-6	NA	16	TGTGCCAGTAGTATAGTAGCTCTCTCTGGGGCCAACGTCCTGACTTTC	CASSIVALSGANVLTF
TRBD2	TRBV27	TRBJ2-1	NA	17	TGTGCCAGCAGTTCCCCCCTCTCAGCGGGAGCCCGGGATGAGCAGTTCTTC	CASSSPLSAGARDEQFF
NA	TRBV5-5	TRBJ2-2	NA	14	TGTGCCAGCAGCTTGGCAGGCAGGACCGGGGAGCTGTTTTTT	CASSLAGRTGELFF
TRBD2	TRBV15	TRBJ2-7	NA	16	TGTGCCACCAGCAGAGAAGCGGGAGGGTCCCCCTACGAGCAGTACTTC	CATSREAGGSPYEQYF
TRBD2	TRBV5-4	TRBJ2-3	NA	13	TGTGCCACCACTAGCGGGAGCTCAGATACGCAGTATTTT	CATTSGSSDTQYF
NA	TRBV30	TRBJ2-3	once	14	TGTGCCTGGGTCCGGGGAGGAGGCACAGATACGCAGTATTTT	CAWVRGGGTDTQYF
TRBD1	TRBV29-1	TRBJ1-2	NA	13	TGCAGCTGTGGGACAGGACCAAACTATGGCTACACCTTC	CSCGTGPNYGYTF
TRBD1	TRBV5-8	TRBJ2-5	NA	16	TGTGCCAGCAGAGCCCGGGACAGGGGGCGCGCAGAGACCCAGTACTTC	CASRARDRGRAETQYF
NA	TRBV28	TRBJ1-2	NA	11	TGTGCCAGCAGTTTCGTCTATGGCTACACCTTC	CASSFVYGYTF
TRBD1	TRBV6-4	TRBJ1-4	NA	18	TGTGCCAGCAGTGACTTCCGGGACAGGGTAGCAACTAATGAAAAACTGTTTTTT	CASSDFRDRVATNEKLFF
NA	TRBV7-8	TRBJ2-5	few	14	TGTGCCAGCAGCCGTGGACTTTACCAAGAGACCCAGTACTTC	CASSRGLYQETQYF
NA	TRBV7-2	TRBJ1-5	NA	13	TGTGCCAGCAGCCGACAGGGCAATCAGCCCCAGCATTTT	CASSRQGNQPQHF
NA	TRBV7-2	TRBJ1-1	NA	14	TGTGCCAGCAGCTTCACGGCAGGGAAGGGTGAAGCTTTCTTT	CASSFTAGKGEAFF
NA	TRBV7-2	TRBJ2-3	NA	13	TGTGCCAGCAGCTTCTCAGGGGGGGATACGCAGTATTTT	CASSFSGGDTQYF
NA	TRBV5-1	TRBJ1-1	few	15	TGCGCCAGCAAGGTTTATGGAGGGTCCCCGACTGAAGCTTTCTTT	CASKVYGGSPTEAFF
NA	TRBV4-1	TRBJ2-5	NA	16	TGCGCCAGCAGCCAATCACCGGGATTACAAAAAGAGACCCAGTACTTC	CASSQSPGLQKETQYF
NA	TRBV27	TRBJ1-5	NA	14	TGTGCCAGCAGTTTGTCAGTAGGAGCTCAGCCCCAGCATTTT	CASSLSVGAQPQHF
TRBD1	TRBV28	TRBJ2-7	NA	15	TGTGCCAGCAGTTCAACCGGGACAGGTTCCTACGAGCAGTACTTC	CASSSTGTGSYEQYF
TRBD2	TRBV11-2	TRBJ2-3	NA	16	TGTGCCAGCAGTCTCCTAGCGGGGGGGCCATCGGATACGCAGTATTTT	CASSLLAGGPSDTQYF
NA	TRBV27	TRBJ2-1	NA	14	TGTGCCAGCAGTTTAAGCGGGACATACAATGAGCAGTTCTTC	CASSLSGTYNEQFF
NA	TRBV4-2	TRBJ1-4	NA	14	TGTGCCAGCAGACCTCCGGGAGGCGGAGAAAAACTGTTTTTT	CASRPPGGGEKLFF
TRBD1	TRBV6-4	TRBJ2-3	once	14	TGTGCCAGCAGCGGGACAGGGGGCACGGATACGCAGTATTTT	CASSGTGGTDTQYF
NA	TRBV28	TRBJ2-7	NA	15	TGTGCCAGCATAAAACCGGGACAAGGACTGGGGGAGCAGTACTTC	CASIKPGQGLGEQYF
TRBD1	TRBV4-1	TRBJ1-2	few	13	TGCGCCAGCAGCCCACAGGGGGCGGATGGCTACACCTTC	CASSPQGADGYTF
NA	TRBV21-1	TRBJ2-1	NA	15	TGTGCCAGCAGCAAATGGCAGGGTCAAGGGGATGAGCAGTTCTTC	CASSKWQGQGDEQFF
TRBD1	TRBV6-5	TRBJ1-2	NA	15	TGTGCCAGCAGCGGTCCCGCAGGGGGGATCTATGGCTACACCTTC	CASSGPAGGIYGYTF
TRBD2	TRBV11-2	TRBJ2-1	NA	15	TGTGCCAGCAGCTTAAAGCCTAGCGGGGGGTATGAGCAGTTCTTC	CASSLKPSGGYEQFF
NA	TRBV5-1	TRBJ1-1	NA	15	TGCGCCAGCAGCTTTAGAGATTTGGGAGACACTGAAGCTTTCTTT	CASSFRDLGDTEAFF
TRBD1	TRBV6-6	TRBJ2-1	NA	14	TGTGCCAGCAGTTTTAGACAGGGGGCGCGTGAGCAGTTCTTC	CASSFRQGAREQFF
NA	TRBV18	TRBJ2-2	once	15	TGTGCCAGCTCACCACTATCCAGAAACACCGGGGAGCTGTTTTTT	CASSPLSRNTGELFF
NA	TRBV2	TRBJ1-1	NA	13	TGTGCCAGCAGGACCGGGGAGAACACTGAAGCTTTCTTT	CASRTGENTEAFF
NA	TRBV12-3/TRBV12-4	TRBJ1-1	once	12	TGTGCCAGCAGTTTGGGCGCAGCTGAAGCTTTCTTT	CASSLGAAEAFF
NA	TRBV11-2	TRBJ1-6	once	19	TGTGCCAGCAGCTCCCTACTAGATGGGCAGGCGCAGACGAATTCACCCCTCCACTTT	CASSSLLDGQAQTNSPLHF
TRBD1	TRBV20-1	TRBJ2-4	once	15	TGCAGTGCTAGTATGGGACAGGGGAAGACTGGGGGAATCCTCTTC	CSASMGQGKTGGILF